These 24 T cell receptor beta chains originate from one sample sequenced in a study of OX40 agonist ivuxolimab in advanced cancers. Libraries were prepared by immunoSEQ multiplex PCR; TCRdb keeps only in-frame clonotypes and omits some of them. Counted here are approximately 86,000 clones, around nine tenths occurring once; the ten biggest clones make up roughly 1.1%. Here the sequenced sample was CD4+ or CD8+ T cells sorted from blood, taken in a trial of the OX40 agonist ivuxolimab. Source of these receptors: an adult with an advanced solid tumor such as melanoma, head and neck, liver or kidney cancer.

CDR3 coding DNA: TGTGCCAGCAGTTACTCGGAGGCAACTAATGAAAAACTGTTTTTT. Encoded protein: CASSYSEATNEKLFF. The chain employs TRBV6-5 and TRBJ1-4; D not certain. The CDR3 loop spans 15 amino acids. The germline gives CDR1 MNHEY, CDR2 SVGAGI. The V end lost 0 bases, the J end lost 0 bases, and 5 bases lay between the germline ends.

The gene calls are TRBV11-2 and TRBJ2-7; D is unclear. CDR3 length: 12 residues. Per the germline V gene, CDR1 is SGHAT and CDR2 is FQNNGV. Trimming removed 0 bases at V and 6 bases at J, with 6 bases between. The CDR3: CASSLDRTEQYF. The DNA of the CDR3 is TGTGCCAGCAGCTTAGATCGGACCGAGCAGTACTTC.

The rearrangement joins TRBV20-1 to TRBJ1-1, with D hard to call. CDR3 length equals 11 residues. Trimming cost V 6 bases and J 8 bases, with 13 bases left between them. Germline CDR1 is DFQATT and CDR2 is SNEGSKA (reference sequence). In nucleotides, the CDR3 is TGCAGTGCCATCAGGAGCCTCGAAGCTTTCTTT. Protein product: CSAIRSLEAFF.

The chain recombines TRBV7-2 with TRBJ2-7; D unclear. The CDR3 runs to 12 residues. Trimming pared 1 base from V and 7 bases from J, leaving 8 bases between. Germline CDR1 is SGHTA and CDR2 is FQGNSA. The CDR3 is CASSLVGREQYF. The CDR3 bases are TGTGCCAGCAGCTTAGTAGGCCGGGAGCAGTACTTC. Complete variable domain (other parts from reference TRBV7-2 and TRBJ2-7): GAGVSQSPSNKVTEKGKDVELRCDPISGHTALYWYRQSLGQGLEFLIYFQGNSAPDKSGLPSDRFSAERTGGSVSTLTIQRTQQEDSAVYLCASSLVGREQYFGPGTRLTVT.

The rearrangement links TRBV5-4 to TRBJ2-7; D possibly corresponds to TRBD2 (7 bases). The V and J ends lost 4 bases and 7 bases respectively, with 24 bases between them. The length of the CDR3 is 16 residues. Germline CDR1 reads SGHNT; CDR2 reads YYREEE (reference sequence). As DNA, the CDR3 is TGTGCCAGCAGCCCTGGGGGGGCCTCATCTAGTTGGGAGCAGTACTTC. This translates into CASSPGGASSSWEQYF. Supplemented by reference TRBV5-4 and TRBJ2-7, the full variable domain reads ETGVTQSPTHLIKTRGQQVTLRCSSQSGHNTVSWYQQALGQGPQFIFQYYREEENGRGNFPPRFSGLQFPNYSSELNVNALELDDSALYLCASSPGGASSSWEQYFGPGTRLTVT.

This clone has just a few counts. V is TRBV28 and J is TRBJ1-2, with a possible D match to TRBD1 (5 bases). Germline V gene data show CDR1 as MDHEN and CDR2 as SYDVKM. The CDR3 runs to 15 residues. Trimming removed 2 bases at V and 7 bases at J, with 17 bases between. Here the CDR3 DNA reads TGTGCCAGCAGTTTACAGGGTCGGGAGGGTTTTGGCTACACCTTC. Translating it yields CASSLQGREGFGYTF.

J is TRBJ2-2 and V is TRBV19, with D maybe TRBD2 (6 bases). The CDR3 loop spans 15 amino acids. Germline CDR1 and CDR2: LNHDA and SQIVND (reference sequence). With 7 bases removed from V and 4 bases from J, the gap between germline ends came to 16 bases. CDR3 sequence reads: CASTIIPGVTGELFF. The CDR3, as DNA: TGTGCCAGTACCATTATCCCGGGGGTCACCGGGGAGCTGTTTTTT.

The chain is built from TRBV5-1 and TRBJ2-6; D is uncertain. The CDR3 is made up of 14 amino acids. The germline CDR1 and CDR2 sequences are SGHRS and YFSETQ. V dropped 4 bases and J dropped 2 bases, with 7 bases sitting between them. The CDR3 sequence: CASSPPPGANVLTF. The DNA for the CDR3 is TGCGCCAGCAGCCCCCCGCCTGGGGCCAACGTCCTGACTTTC.

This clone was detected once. This CDR3 reads CASSAQGTGELFF. The CDR3 DNA reads as TGCGCCAGCAGCGCTCAGGGGACCGGGGAGCTGTTTTTT. The chain uses TRBV5-1 and TRBJ2-2; D perhaps matches TRBD1 (6 bases). CDR1 and CDR2 (germline): SGHRS, YFSETQ. The CDR3 runs 13 residues. V was pared by 4 bases and J by 5 bases, with 9 bases between.

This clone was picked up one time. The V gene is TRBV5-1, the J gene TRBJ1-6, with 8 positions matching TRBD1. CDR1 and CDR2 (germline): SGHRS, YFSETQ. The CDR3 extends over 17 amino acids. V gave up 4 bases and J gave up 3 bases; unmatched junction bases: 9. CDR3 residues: CASSPTDRAIYNSPLHF. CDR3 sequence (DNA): TGCGCCAGCAGCCCCACGGACAGGGCGATCTATAATTCACCCCTCCACTTT.

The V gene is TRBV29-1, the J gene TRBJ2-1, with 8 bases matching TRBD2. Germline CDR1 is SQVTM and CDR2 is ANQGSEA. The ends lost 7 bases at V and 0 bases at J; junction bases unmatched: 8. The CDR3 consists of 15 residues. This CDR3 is CSARGGGNSYNEQFF. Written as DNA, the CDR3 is TGCAGCGCCCGGGGGGGAGGGAACTCCTACAATGAGCAGTTCTTC.

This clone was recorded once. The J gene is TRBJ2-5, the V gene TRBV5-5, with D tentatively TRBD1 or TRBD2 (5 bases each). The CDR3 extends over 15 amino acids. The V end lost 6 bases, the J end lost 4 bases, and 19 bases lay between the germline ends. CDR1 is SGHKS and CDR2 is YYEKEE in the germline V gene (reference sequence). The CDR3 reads CASTVDTKRGETQYF. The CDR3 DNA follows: TGTGCCAGCACCGTGGACACGAAACGGGGAGAGACCCAGTACTTC. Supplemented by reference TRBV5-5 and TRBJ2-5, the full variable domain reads DAGVTQSPTHLIKTRGQQVTLRCSPISGHKSVSWYQQVLGQGPQFIFQYYEKEERGRGNFPDRFSARQFPNYSSELNVNALLLGDSALYLCASTVDTKRGETQYFGPGTRLLVL.

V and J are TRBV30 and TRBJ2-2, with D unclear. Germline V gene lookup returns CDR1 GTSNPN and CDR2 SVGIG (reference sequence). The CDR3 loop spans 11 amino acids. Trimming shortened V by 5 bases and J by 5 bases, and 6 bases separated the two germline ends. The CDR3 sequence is CAWGWTGELFF. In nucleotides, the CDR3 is TGTGCCTGGGGCTGGACCGGGGAGCTGTTTTTT. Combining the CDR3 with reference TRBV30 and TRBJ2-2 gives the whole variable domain SQTIHQWPATLVQPVGSPLSLECTVEGTSNPNLYWYRQAAGRGLQLLFYSVGIGQISSEVPQNLSASRPQDRQFILSSKKLLLSDSGFYLCAWGWTGELFFGEGSRLTVL.

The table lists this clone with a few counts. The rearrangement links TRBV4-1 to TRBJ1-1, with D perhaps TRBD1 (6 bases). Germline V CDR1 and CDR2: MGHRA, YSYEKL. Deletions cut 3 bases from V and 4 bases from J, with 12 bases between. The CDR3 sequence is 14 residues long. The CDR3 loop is CASSHPGVSTEAFF. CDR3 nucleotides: TGCGCCAGCAGCCATCCAGGGGTCAGCACTGAAGCTTTCTTT.

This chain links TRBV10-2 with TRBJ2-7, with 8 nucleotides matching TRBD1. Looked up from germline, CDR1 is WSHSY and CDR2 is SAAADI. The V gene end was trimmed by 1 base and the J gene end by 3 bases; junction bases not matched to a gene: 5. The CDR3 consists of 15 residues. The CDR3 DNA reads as TGCGCCAGCAGTGAGTGGACAGGGCTAGGCTACGAGCAGTACTTC. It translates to CASSEWTGLGYEQYF.

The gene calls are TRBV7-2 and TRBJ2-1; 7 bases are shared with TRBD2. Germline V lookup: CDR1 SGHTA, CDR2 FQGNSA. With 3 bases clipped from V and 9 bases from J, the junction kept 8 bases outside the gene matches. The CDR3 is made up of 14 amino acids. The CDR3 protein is CASSFASSGIEQFF. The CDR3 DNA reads TGTGCCAGCAGCTTTGCCTCTAGCGGTATTGAGCAGTTCTTC.

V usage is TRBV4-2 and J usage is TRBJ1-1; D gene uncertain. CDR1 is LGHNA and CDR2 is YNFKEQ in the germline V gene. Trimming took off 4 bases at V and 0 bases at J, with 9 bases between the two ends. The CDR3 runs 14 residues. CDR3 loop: CASSPDVLNTEAFF. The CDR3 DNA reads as TGTGCCAGCAGCCCGGACGTCTTGAACACTGAAGCTTTCTTT.

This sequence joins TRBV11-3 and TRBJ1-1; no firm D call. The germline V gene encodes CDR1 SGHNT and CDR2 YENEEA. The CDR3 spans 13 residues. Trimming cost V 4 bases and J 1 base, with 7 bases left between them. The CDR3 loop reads CASSSPRNTEAFF. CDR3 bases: TGTGCCAGCAGCTCACCCAGGAACACTGAAGCTTTCTTT.

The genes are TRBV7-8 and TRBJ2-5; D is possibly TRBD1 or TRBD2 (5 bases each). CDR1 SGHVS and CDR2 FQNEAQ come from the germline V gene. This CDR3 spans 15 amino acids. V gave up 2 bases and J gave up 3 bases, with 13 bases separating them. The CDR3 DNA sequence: TGTGCCAGCAGCTTAAGACAGCCGGAGGAAGAGACCCAGTACTTC. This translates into CASSLRQPEEETQYF.

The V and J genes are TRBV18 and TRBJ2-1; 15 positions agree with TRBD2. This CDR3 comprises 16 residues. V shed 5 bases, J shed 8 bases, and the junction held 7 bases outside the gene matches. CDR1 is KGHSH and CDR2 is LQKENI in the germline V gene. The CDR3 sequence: CASSFGLAGGIYEQFF. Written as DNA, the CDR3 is TGTGCCAGCTCATTCGGACTAGCGGGAGGGATTTATGAGCAGTTCTTC.

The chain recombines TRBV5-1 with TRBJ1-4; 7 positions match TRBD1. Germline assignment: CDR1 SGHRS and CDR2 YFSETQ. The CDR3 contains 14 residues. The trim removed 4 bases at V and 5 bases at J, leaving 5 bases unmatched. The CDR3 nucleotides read TGCGCCAGCAGCGTAGGGGGCCCGAATGAAAAACTGTTTTTT. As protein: CASSVGGPNEKLFF.

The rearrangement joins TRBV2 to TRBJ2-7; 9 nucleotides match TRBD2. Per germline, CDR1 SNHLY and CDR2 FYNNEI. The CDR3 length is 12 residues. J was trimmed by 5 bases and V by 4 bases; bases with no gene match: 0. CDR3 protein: CASSGLADEQYF. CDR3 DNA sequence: TGTGCCAGCAGTGGACTAGCGGACGAGCAGTACTTC.

The CDR3 sequence: CASSKGFSTTQHEQYF. CDR3 in DNA: TGTGCCAGCAGCAAAGGTTTCAGCACCACGCAACACGAGCAGTACTTC. The chain couples TRBV21-1 to TRBJ2-7. TRBV21-1 is assigned pseudogene status. CDR3 size: 16 residues.

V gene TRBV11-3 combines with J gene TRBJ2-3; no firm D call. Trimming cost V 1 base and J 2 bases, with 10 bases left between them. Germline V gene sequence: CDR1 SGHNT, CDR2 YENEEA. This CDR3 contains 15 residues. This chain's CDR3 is CASSLVFGSTDTQYF. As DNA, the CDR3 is TGTGCCAGCAGCTTAGTTTTCGGATCCACAGATACGCAGTATTTT.